The rows below give T cell receptor beta chains drawn from one sample of a study of shared T cell receptors in the human thymus. Clones were read by immunoSEQ multiplex PCR, and TCRdb kept only the in-frame ones, dropping some. The sample yields some 720,000 clones, 88% seen once. This sample was shared with a second study, whose subject was human thymus T cells.

The material sequenced was thymocytes. The source is a boy less than two years old with a congenital heart defect. The CDR3 runs from the conserved cysteine through the conserved F or W. Fields, in order: clone size, V gene, J gene, CDR3 protein. Size is stated for part of the rows, as once, few or many counts, or as a class when the clone is expanded.

size: NA
V: TRBV19
J: TRBJ2-1
CDR3: CATKRGGTYNEQFF

size: NA
V: TRBV19
J: TRBJ2-7
CDR3: CASSIGSGTLRPEQYF

size: NA
V: TRBV6-5
J: TRBJ1-1
CDR3: CASSYSSGSEAFF

size: NA
V: TRBV28
J: TRBJ2-1
CDR3: CASSLREGPLGVSYNEQFF

size: NA
V: TRBV4-2
J: TRBJ2-7
CDR3: CASSQDLEGHRYEQYF

size: NA
V: TRBV4-1
J: TRBJ2-5
CDR3: CASSQVEGVRETQYF

size: NA
V: TRBV5-1
J: TRBJ2-1
CDR3: CASSLLGENEQFF

size: NA
V: TRBV27
J: TRBJ2-7
CDR3: CASSTITGTGYSYEQYF

size: NA
V: TRBV4-2
J: TRBJ2-7
CDR3: CASSQGVFGGGTYEQYF

size: once
V: TRBV27
J: TRBJ2-2
CDR3: CASSPPSRSGELFF

size: once
V: TRBV27
J: TRBJ1-4
CDR3: CASQGQLNEKLFF

size: NA
V: TRBV5-8
J: TRBJ2-4
CDR3: CASSFGGNIQYF

size: NA
V: TRBV7-8
J: TRBJ2-1
CDR3: CASSSHPTGGAYNEQFF

size: NA
V: TRBV7-2
J: TRBJ1-5
CDR3: CASSHISQPQHF

size: NA
V: TRBV5-5
J: TRBJ1-3
CDR3: CASSLRDRAGNTIYF

size: NA
V: TRBV6-1
J: TRBJ2-7
CDR3: CASSEARKLARGLSYEQYF